The T cell receptor (beta chain) under discussion was sequenced for a study of shared clonotypes between healthy human individuals. Germline V CDR1 and CDR2: SNHLY, FYNNEI. The CDR3 contains 11 residues. TCRdb's copy holds only in-frame clones and misses some; the assay was immunoSEQ multiplex PCR. The sample carries around 700,000 clones, 55% to 75% recorded once. Findings and limits, study-wide: Between several donors, naive CD4 clonotypes were shared at a level of around 5.2%. Generally, naive subsets (rather than memory subsets) showed larger estimated richness.

Notes on this clone: Its antigen is not identified. Relative to the germline gene, one junction end is altered; a read error may explain this.

The source of this sequence is a woman aged 25 to 39 in good health. This chain links TRBV2 with TRBJ1-1; TRBD1 is a possible D gene (6 bases). The source material was memory CD4+ T cells sorted from blood. Subset here: CD45RA-negative fraction. The CDR3: CASSRGGEVGF. CDR3 nucleotide sequence: TGTGCCAGCAGCAGAGGGGGAGAAGTCGGCTTT.